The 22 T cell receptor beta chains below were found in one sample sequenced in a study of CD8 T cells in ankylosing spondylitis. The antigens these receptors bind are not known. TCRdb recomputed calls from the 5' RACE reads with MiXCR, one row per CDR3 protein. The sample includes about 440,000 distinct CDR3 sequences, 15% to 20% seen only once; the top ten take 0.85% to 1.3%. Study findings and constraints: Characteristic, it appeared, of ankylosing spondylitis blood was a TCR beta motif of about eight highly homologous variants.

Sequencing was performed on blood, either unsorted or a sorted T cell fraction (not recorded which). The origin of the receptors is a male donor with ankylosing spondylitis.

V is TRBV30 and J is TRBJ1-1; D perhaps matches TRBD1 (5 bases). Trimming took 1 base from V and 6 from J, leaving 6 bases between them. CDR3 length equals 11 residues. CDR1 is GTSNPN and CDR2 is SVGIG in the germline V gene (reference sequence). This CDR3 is CAWSGQSEAFF. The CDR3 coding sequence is TGTGCCTGGAGTGGACAGTCTGAAGCTTTCTTT. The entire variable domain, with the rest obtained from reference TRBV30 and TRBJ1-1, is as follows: SQTIHQWPATLVQPVGSPLSLECTVEGTSNPNLYWYRQAAGRGLQLLFYSVGIGQISSEVPQNLSASRPQDRQFILSSKKLLLSDSGFYLCAWSGQSEAFFGQGTRLTVV.

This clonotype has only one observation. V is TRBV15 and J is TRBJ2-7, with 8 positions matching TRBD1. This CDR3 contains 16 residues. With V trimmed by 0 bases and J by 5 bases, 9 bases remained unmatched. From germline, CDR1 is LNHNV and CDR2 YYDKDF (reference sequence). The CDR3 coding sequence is TGTGCCACCAGCAGAGATGGAGGAGACAGGGGCAACGAGCAGTACTTC. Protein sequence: CATSRDGGDRGNEQYF.

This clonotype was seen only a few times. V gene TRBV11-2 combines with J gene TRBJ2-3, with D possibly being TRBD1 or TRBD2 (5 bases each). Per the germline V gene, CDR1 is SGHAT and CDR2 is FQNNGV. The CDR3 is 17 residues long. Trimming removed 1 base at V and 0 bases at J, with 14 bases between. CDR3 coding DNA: TGTGCCAGCAGCTTAGTGTTATGGGACCGAAGCACAGATACGCAGTATTTT. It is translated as CASSLVLWDRSTDTQYF.

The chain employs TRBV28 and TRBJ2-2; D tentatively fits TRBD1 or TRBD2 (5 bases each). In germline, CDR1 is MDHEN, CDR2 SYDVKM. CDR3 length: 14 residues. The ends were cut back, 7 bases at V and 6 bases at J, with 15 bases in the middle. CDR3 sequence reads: CASISQRGPGELFF. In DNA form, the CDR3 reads TGTGCCAGCATTAGCCAGAGGGGCCCCGGGGAGCTGTTTTTT.

The CDR3 DNA reads as TGTGCCAGCAGCGACCGGGACAAGGTTTCCTCCTATAATTCACCCCTCCACTTT. It encodes CASSDRDKVSSYNSPLHF. This chain uses TRBV21-1 with TRBJ1-6; the table's TRBD1 call for D was not verified on the DNA. TRBV21-1 is labeled a pseudogene. The CDR3 consists of 18 residues.

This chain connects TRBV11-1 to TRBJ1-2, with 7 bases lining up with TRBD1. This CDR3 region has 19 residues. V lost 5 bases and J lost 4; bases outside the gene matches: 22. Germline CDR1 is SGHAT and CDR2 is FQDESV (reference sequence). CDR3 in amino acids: CASSVGNGTVLVPFYGYTF. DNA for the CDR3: TGTGCCAGCAGCGTAGGAAACGGGACAGTACTTGTTCCCTTCTATGGCTACACCTTC.

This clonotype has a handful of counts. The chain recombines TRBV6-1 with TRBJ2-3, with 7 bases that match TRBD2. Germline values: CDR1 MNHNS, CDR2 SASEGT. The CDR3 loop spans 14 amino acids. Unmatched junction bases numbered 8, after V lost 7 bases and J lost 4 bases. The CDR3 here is CASTRAGAADTQYF. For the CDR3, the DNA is TGTGCCAGCACTAGGGCGGGAGCGGCAGATACGCAGTATTTT.

In DNA, the CDR3 is TGTGCCAGCAGCCCGAGGGGACATAACACTGAAGCTTTCTTT. This codes for CASSPRGHNTEAFF. The chain is built from TRBV12-3 or TRBV12-4 and TRBJ1-1, with D maybe TRBD1 (6 bases). This CDR3 contains 14 residues. The V gene lost 6 bases and the J gene lost 2 bases, with 13 bases spanning the gap.

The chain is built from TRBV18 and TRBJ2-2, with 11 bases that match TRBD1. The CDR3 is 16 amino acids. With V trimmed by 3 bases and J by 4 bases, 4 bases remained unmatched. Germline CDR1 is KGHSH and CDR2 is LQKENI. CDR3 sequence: CASSPWTGGFTGELFF. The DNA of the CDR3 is TGTGCCAGCTCACCCTGGACAGGGGGCTTCACCGGGGAGCTGTTTTTT.

The CDR3 DNA follows: TGTGCCAGTAGTATCGGCGGGGCGACGAACACCGGGGAGCTGTTTTTT. It translates to CASSIGGATNTGELFF. This sequence joins TRBV19 and TRBJ2-2, with D maybe TRBD2 (6 bases). V lost 3 bases and J lost 0, with 11 bases in between. The CDR3 spans 16 residues. Germline V gene sequence: CDR1 LNHDA, CDR2 SQIVND (reference sequence).

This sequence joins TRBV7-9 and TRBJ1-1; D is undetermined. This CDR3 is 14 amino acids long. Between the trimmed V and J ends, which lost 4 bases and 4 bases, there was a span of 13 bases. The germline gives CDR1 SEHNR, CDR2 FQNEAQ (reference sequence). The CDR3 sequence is CASSSQTRLTEAFF. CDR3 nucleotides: TGTGCCAGCAGCTCCCAAACAAGGCTCACTGAAGCTTTCTTT.

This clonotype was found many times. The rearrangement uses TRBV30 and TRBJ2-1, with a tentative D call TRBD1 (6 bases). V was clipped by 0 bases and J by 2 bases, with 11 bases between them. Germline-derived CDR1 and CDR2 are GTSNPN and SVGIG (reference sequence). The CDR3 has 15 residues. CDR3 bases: TGTGCCTGGAGTGTTGGGGGACACCCCTACAATGAGCAGTTCTTC. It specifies CAWSVGGHPYNEQFF.

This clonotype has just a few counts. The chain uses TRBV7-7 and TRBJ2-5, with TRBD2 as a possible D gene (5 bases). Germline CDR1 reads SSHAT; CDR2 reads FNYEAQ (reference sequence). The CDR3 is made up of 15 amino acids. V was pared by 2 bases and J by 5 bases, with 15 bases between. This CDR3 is CASSLLGEPGETQYF. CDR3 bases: TGTGCCAGCAGCTTACTCGGGGAACCTGGGGAGACCCAGTACTTC. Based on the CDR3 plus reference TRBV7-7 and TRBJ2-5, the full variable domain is GAGVSQSPRYKVTKRGQDVTLRCDPISSHATLYWYQQALGQGPEFLTYFNYEAQPDKSGLPSDRFSAERPEGSISTLTIQRTEQRDSAMYRCASSLLGEPGETQYFGPGTRLLVL.

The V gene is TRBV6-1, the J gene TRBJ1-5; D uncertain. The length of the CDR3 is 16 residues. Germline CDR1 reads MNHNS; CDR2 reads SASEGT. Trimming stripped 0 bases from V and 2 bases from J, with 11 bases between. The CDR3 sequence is CASSEARRTGNQPQHF. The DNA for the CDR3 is TGTGCCAGCAGTGAAGCAAGGAGGACTGGCAATCAGCCCCAGCATTTT.

CDR3 nucleotide sequence: TGTGCCAGTAAAAATAAGGGACAGGGGGCTGGTCAGCCCCAGCATTTT. Translation: CASKNKGQGAGQPQHF. The V and J genes are TRBV19 and TRBJ1-5; TRBD1 agrees at 12 bases. The V gene end was trimmed by 7 bases and the J gene end by 6 bases; junction bases not matched to a gene: 10. This CDR3 region has 16 residues. From germline, CDR1 is LNHDA and CDR2 SQIVND (reference sequence).

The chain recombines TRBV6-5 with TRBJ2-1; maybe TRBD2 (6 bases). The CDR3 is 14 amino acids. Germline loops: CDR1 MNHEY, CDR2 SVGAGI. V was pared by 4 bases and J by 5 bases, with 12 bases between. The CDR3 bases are TGTGCCAGCAGTTCCCCTGGGAGGAACAATGAGCAGTTCTTC. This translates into CASSSPGRNNEQFF.

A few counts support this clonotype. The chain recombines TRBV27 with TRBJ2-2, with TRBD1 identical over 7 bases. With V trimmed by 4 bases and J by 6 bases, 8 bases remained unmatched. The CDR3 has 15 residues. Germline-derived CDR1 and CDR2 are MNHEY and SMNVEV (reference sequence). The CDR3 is CASSYMAGGSGELFF. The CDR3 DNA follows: TGTGCCAGCAGTTATATGGCAGGGGGATCCGGGGAGCTGTTTTTT.

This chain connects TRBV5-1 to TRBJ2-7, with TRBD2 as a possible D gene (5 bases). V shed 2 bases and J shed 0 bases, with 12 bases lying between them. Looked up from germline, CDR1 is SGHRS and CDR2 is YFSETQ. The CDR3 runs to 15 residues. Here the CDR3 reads CASSLNLASSYEQYF. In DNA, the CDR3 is TGCGCCAGCAGCTTAAATCTAGCTAGCTCCTACGAGCAGTACTTC.

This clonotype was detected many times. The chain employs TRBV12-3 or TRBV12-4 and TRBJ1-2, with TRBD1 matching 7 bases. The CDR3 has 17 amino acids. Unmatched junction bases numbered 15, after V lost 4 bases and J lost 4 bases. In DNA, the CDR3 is TGTGCCAGCAGTTCCCCGGGGAGGGACAGAGGGCTCTATGGCTACACCTTC. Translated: CASSSPGRDRGLYGYTF.

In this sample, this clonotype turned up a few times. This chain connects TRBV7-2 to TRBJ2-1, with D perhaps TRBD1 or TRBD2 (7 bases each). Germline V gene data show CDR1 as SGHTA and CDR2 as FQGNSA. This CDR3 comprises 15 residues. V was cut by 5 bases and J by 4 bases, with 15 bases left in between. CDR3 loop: CASSPAGQLYNEQFF. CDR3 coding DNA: TGTGCCAGCAGCCCAGCGGGACAGCTTTACAATGAGCAGTTCTTC.

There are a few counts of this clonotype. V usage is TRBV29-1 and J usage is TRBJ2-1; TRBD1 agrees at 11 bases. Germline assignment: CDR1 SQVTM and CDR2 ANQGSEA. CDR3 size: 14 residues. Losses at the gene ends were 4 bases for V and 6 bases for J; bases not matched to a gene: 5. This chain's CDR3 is CSVADRGHVNEQFF. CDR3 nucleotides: TGCAGCGTTGCGGACAGGGGGCACGTCAATGAGCAGTTCTTC.

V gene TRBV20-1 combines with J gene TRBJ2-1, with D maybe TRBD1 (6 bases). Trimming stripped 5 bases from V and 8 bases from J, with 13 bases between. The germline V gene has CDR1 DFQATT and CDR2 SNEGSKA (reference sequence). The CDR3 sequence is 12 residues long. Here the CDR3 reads CSAPNQGYEQFF. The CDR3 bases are TGCAGTGCTCCCAATCAGGGGTATGAGCAGTTCTTC.